Listed below are T cell receptor beta chains from one sample, sequenced in a study of T-cell memory formation after mild COVID-19. TCRdb reprocessed the 5' RACE reads via MiXCR and lists one record per CDR3 protein. The profile shows about 140,000 distinct CDR3 sequences, 14% of them singletons. Sequencing input: PBMCs or a T cell subset sorted from them (not recorded which). The receptors here all came from an adult woman who had mild COVID-19 (a few samples of this study predate the infection). Cell type and time point are not known. Each CDR3 is given with its conserved first and last residue. A D gene is named only where the DNA matches it firmly. The size field is filled for only some rows; it gives once, few, many or a size class.

size	J	V	D	CDR3	DNA
NA	TRBJ1-1	TRBV7-9	NA	CASSHPDSTGNTEAFF	TGTGCCAGCAGCCACCCCGACAGTACCGGGAACACTGAAGCTTTCTTT
NA	TRBJ2-1	TRBV2	NA	CASSESQGLLNEQFF	TGTGCCAGCAGTGAATCGCAGGGTCTGTTAAATGAGCAGTTCTTC
few	TRBJ1-1	TRBV4-3	NA	CASSQEGDARNTEAFF	TGCGCCAGCAGCCAAGAGGGCGATGCTAGGAACACTGAAGCTTTCTTT
few	TRBJ2-2	TRBV4-3	TRBD2	CASSQGRERTGELFF	TGCGCCAGCAGCCAGGGGCGGGAGAGGACCGGGGAGCTGTTTTTT
few	TRBJ2-1	TRBV9	TRBD2	CASSLSLGLAGDHNEQFF	TGTGCCAGCAGCCTATCCCTGGGACTAGCGGGAGACCACAATGAGCAGTTCTTC
NA	TRBJ2-7	TRBV7-2	NA	CASSLVNEGPYSYEQYF	TGTGCCAGCAGCTTAGTGAATGAGGGGCCATACTCCTACGAGCAGTACTTC
NA	TRBJ2-7	TRBV19	TRBD1	CASSIPRQGTYEQYF	TGTGCCAGTAGTATACCCCGACAGGGTACCTACGAGCAGTACTTC
NA	TRBJ2-7	TRBV5-1	TRBD1	CASSLAFSTGGSFAYEQYF	TGCGCCAGCAGCTTGGCCTTTTCGACAGGGGGTTCCTTCGCTTACGAGCAGTACTTC
many	TRBJ2-7	TRBV20-1	NA	CSADVRGIEQYF	TGCAGTGCGGACGTGAGGGGCATCGAGCAGTACTTC
few	TRBJ2-2	TRBV27	NA	CASSYRDNTGELFF	TGTGCCAGCAGTTACAGGGACAACACCGGGGAGCTGTTTTTT
NA	TRBJ1-2	TRBV7-9	TRBD1	CASSLGTGGVYGYTF	TGTGCCAGCAGCCTTGGGACAGGGGGAGTCTATGGCTACACCTTC
NA	TRBJ1-1	TRBV4-1	NA	CASSHGTEYSEAFF	TGCGCCAGCAGCCATGGCACAGAGTATTCTGAAGCTTTCTTT